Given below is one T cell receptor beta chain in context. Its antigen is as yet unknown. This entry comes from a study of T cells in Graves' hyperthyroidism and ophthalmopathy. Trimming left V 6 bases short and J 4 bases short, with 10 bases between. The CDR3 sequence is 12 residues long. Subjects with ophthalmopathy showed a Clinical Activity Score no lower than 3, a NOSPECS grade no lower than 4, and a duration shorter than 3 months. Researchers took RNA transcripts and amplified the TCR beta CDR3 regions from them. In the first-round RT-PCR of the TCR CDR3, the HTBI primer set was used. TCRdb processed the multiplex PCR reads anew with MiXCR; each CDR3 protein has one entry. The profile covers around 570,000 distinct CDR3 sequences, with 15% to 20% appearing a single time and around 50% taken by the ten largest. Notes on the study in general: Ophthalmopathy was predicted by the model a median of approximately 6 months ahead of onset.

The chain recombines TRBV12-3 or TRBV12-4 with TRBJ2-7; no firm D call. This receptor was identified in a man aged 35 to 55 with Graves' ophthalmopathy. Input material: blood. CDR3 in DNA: TGTGCCAGCAGAATTGGGCTATACGAGCAGTACTTC. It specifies CASRIGLYEQYF.